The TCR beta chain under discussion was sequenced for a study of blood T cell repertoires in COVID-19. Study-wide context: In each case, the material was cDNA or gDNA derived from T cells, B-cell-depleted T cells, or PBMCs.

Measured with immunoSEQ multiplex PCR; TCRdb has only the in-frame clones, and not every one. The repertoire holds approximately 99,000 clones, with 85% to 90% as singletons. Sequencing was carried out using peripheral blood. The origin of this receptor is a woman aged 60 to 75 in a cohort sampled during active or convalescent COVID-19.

In nucleotides, the CDR3 is TGTGCCAGCAGCTTGGTGTGGCAGAATCAGCCCCAGCATTTT. It codes for CASSLVWQNQPQHF. The gene calls are TRBV5-8 and TRBJ1-5; D is ambiguous. Trimming removed 0 bases at V and 4 bases at J, with 8 bases between. Germline lookup yields CDR1 SGHTS and CDR2 YDEGEE. The CDR3 length is 14 residues.